This record looks at one T cell receptor beta chain sequence and its context. Sequencing was performed with immunoSEQ multiplex PCR; in TCRdb, only in-frame clones are kept and a portion is missing. Here the sample spans tens of thousands of clones, about 87% being singletons. The germline V gene encodes CDR1 SNHLY and CDR2 FYNNEI. The CDR3 contains 16 residues. Trimming removed 6 bases at V and 0 bases at J, with 12 bases between. The data stem from a study of radiotherapy plus CTLA-4 blockade in lung cancer. This clonotype was sampled from a human donor with non-small cell lung cancer who had stable disease on radiotherapy plus ipilimumab. The genes are TRBV2 and TRBJ1-6; the D is unclear. This sample comprised peripheral blood, obtained from a patient treated with radiotherapy plus ipilimumab. The CDR3 loop is CASSLHKSSYNSPLHF. For the CDR3, the DNA is TGTGCCAGCAGCCTACACAAGAGCTCCTATAATTCACCCCTCCACTTT.